This is a list of T cell receptor beta chains from one sample in a study of metastatic and nonmetastatic thyroid tumors. TCRdb called clones again from the PCR reads with MiXCR. The repertoire holds around 34,000 clones, with about 18% as singletons. Sequences were obtained from blood. These receptors were taken from a female donor with papillary thyroid cancer or a benign thyroid nodule (not recorded which). Some clones in this sample may be carry-over from other donors' samples. CDR3s include the opening cysteine and the closing phenylalanine or tryptophan. A D gene is named only where the DNA matches it firmly. Only part of the rows carry a size: once, few, many, or a class if the clone is expanded.

cdr3_length clone_size j_call v_call d_call cdr3_aa cdr3_nt
16 few TRBJ1-6 TRBV15 NA CATSRDDAYIGPPLRF TGTGCCACCAGCAGAGATGACGCGTATATTGGTCCACCCCTCCGCTTT
15 many TRBJ1-2 TRBV9 NA CASSVELWGKNGYTF TGTGCCAGCAGCGTAGAACTGTGGGGGAAGAATGGCTACACCTTC
14 many TRBJ2-5 TRBV2 NA CASSEGRGGETQYF TGTGCCAGCAGTGAAGGTCGGGGCGGGGAGACCCAGTACTTC
18 NA TRBJ2-7 TRBV6-1 NA CASSDFSPTAGRTYEQYF TGTGCCAGCAGTGACTTTTCCCCCACGGCGGGGAGGACCTACGAGCAGTACTTC
12 few TRBJ1-5 TRBV28 NA CASTPTRGTQHF TGTGCCAGCACCCCCACTCGGGGTACCCAGCATTTT
14 NA TRBJ2-3 TRBV20-1 NA CSATFRQSTDTQYF TGCAGTGCCACCTTTAGACAGAGCACAGATACGCAGTATTTT
15 NA TRBJ2-7 TRBV20-1 TRBD1 CSARDPRQGAEEQYF TGCAGTGCTAGAGATCCCCGGCAGGGGGCTGAGGAGCAGTACTTC
13 NA TRBJ2-7 TRBV30 TRBD2 CAGGRAVVNEQYF TGTGCCGGCGGGAGGGCCGTTGTGAACGAGCAGTACTTC
17 medium-sized TRBJ1-2 TRBV4-1 TRBD1 CASKINAGTGANYGYTF TGCGCCAGCAAGATAAATGCCGGGACAGGTGCTAACTATGGCTACACCTTC
12 once TRBJ2-1 TRBV5-1 NA CASSLGGDEQFF TGCGCCAGCAGCTTGGGGGGCGATGAGCAGTTCTTC
14 NA TRBJ2-7 TRBV27 NA CASSFGTRISEQYF TGTGCCAGCAGTTTTGGGACCAGGATCTCCGAGCAGTACTTC
14 few TRBJ2-2 TRBV24-1 NA CATSDGGKAGELFF TGTGCCACCAGTGACGGGGGAAAGGCCGGGGAGCTGTTTTTT
15 few TRBJ1-1 TRBV24-1 NA CATSDLQGVGTEAFF TGTGCCACCAGTGACCTACAGGGAGTAGGCACTGAAGCTTTCTTT
12 many TRBJ2-7 TRBV2 NA CASSITGYEQYF TGTGCCAGCAGTATAACAGGTTACGAGCAGTACTTC
16 many TRBJ2-7 TRBV6-1 TRBD2 CASTGTSGKSSYEQYF TGTGCCAGCACAGGGACTAGCGGGAAGAGCTCCTACGAGCAGTACTTC
13 many TRBJ2-1 TRBV6-1 TRBD1 CASSRGQWYEQFF TGTGCCAGCAGTAGGGGACAGTGGTATGAGCAGTTCTTC
15 many TRBJ1-4 TRBV5-4 NA CASSLEPPPREKLFF TGTGCCAGCAGCTTGGAACCCCCTCCTCGGGAAAAACTGTTTTTT
16 many TRBJ2-1 TRBV4-1 TRBD2 CASSQRLAGGQVEQFF TGCGCCAGCAGCCAAAGACTAGCGGGGGGGCAGGTTGAGCAGTTCTTC
15 medium-sized TRBJ2-1 TRBV6-4 TRBD1 CASSDTLTGNNEQFF TGTGCCAGCAGTGACACGTTGACAGGGAACAATGAGCAGTTCTTC
14 many TRBJ2-7 TRBV6-1 TRBD1 CASRSGQGGYEQYF TGTGCCAGCAGGAGCGGACAGGGCGGGTACGAGCAGTACTTC
16 medium-sized TRBJ2-1 TRBV20-1 TRBD2 CSARGLAGGNYNEQFF TGCAGTGCTAGAGGACTAGCGGGAGGAAATTACAATGAGCAGTTCTTC
20 many TRBJ2-1 TRBV4-1 TRBD2 CASSRESASGRVDSYNEQFF TGCGCCAGCAGCCGAGAGTCGGCTAGCGGGAGAGTAGACTCCTACAATGAGCAGTTCTTC
12 NA TRBJ2-5 TRBV2 TRBD2 CASMRGAETQYF TGTGCCAGCATGCGGGGGGCAGAGACCCAGTACTTC
15 few TRBJ2-7 TRBV6-1 NA CASRPSNEGSREQYF TGTGCCAGCAGACCAAGCAACGAGGGCTCCAGAGAGCAGTACTTC
14 medium-sized TRBJ2-2 TRBV3-1 NA CASSLDTNTGELFF TGTGCCAGCAGCCTTGACACGAACACCGGGGAGCTGTTTTTT
15 many TRBJ2-1 TRBV12-3/TRBV12-4 TRBD1 CASGRGTGSHNEQFF TGTGCCAGCGGAAGAGGGACAGGGTCACACAATGAGCAGTTCTTC
14 NA TRBJ1-1 TRBV9 NA CASSAKRENTEAFF TGTGCCAGCAGCGCTAAGAGAGAGAACACTGAAGCTTTCTTT
14 medium-sized TRBJ2-2 TRBV6-1 TRBD1 CATRLDRVIGELFF TGTGCCACCCGACTGGACAGGGTAATCGGGGAGCTGTTTTTT
15 NA TRBJ1-1 TRBV9 TRBD1 CASSVVGDRGTEAFF TGTGCCAGCAGCGTAGTCGGGGACAGGGGCACTGAAGCTTTCTTT
13 many TRBJ2-1 TRBV28 TRBD1 CASSYRGYNEQFF TGTGCCAGCAGTTACAGGGGCTACAATGAGCAGTTCTTC
12 many TRBJ1-2 TRBV6-1 NA CATRTVSFGYTF TGTGCCACACGGACGGTCAGCTTCGGCTACACCTTC
15 many TRBJ2-2 TRBV20-1 TRBD2 CSARALAEPTGELFF TGCAGTGCCAGGGCGCTAGCGGAGCCCACCGGGGAGCTGTTTTTT
14 few TRBJ1-5 TRBV19 NA CASRQGIGAQPQHF TGTGCCAGTAGACAGGGTATTGGAGCTCAGCCCCAGCATTTT
11 many TRBJ1-1 TRBV20-1 NA CRGHPNTEAFF TGCAGGGGGCACCCGAACACTGAAGCTTTCTTT
14 many TRBJ2-3 TRBV7-2 TRBD2 CASSPFRGGYTQYF TGTGCCAGCAGCCCTTTTCGGGGGGGGTATACGCAGTATTTT
14 many TRBJ2-1 TRBV24-1 NA CATSEAGWYNEQFF TGTGCCACAAGCGAGGCAGGGTGGTACAATGAGCAGTTCTTC
14 many TRBJ2-7 TRBV15 NA CATSRDRGPYEQYF TGTGCCACCAGCAGAGATAGGGGACCCTACGAGCAGTACTTC
15 NA TRBJ1-2 TRBV28 TRBD1 CASSSGPRGRRGYTF TGTGCCAGCAGTTCAGGCCCCAGGGGGCGAAGGGGCTACACCTTC
18 NA TRBJ2-6 TRBV6-5 NA CASSYSTDVRSGANVLTF TGTGCCAGCAGTTACTCGACGGACGTCAGGTCTGGGGCCAACGTCCTGACTTTC
13 many TRBJ1-5 TRBV28 TRBD1 CASSQGANQPQHF TGTGCCAGCAGTCAGGGGGCCAATCAGCCCCAGCATTTT
12 NA TRBJ2-7 TRBV6-1 NA CASSDGSYEQYF TGTGCCAGCAGTGACGGCTCCTACGAGCAGTACTTC
13 few TRBJ2-5 TRBV18 NA CASSPLISETQYF TGTGCCAGCTCACCACTTATATCGGAGACCCAGTACTTC
16 medium-sized TRBJ1-6 TRBV5-6 NA CASSPRRGVHNSPLHF TGTGCCAGCAGCCCCCGTCGGGGGGTGCATAATTCACCCCTCCACTTT
15 many TRBJ2-1 TRBV2 TRBD1 CASSEDRGSYNEQFF TGTGCCAGCAGTGAGGACAGGGGATCCTACAATGAGCAGTTCTTC
11 many TRBJ1-2 TRBV11-2 NA CASSFRDGYTF TGTGCCAGCAGCTTTAGGGACGGCTACACCTTC
16 NA TRBJ1-4 TRBV28 NA CASSSFTIPTNEKLFF TGTGCCAGCAGTTCCTTCACAATTCCAACTAATGAAAAACTGTTTTTT
14 many TRBJ1-1 TRBV5-1 NA CASYGGPPITEAFF TGCGCCAGCTATGGGGGGCCTCCGATCACTGAAGCTTTCTTT
14 NA TRBJ1-2 TRBV7-2 NA CASSLVGQNYGYTF TGTGCCAGCAGCTTAGTAGGACAGAACTATGGCTACACCTTC
13 NA TRBJ2-7 TRBV7-6 NA CASSWAGSYEQYF TGTGCCAGCAGCTGGGCAGGGTCCTACGAGCAGTACTTC